What follows are 13 T cell receptor beta chains derived from one specimen sequenced in a study of blood T cells in healthy people across ages. A J-beta primer mix and a sample-barcoded 5' primer were used in a second PCR of about 7 to 12 cycles. A single record per CDR3 protein comes from TCRdb applying MiXCR to the 5' RACE reads. The profile shows 1.5 million to 2 million distinct CDR3 sequences, 39% of them singletons. What was sequenced was blood. The receptors shown here come from a human donor in good health.

This clonotype occurred once. V is TRBV13 and J is TRBJ1-1, with TRBD1 as a possible D gene (5 bases). CDR3 size: 14 residues. V was clipped by 5 bases and J by 1 base, with 11 bases between them. CDR1 and CDR2 from the germline V gene are PRHDT and FYEKMQ (reference sequence). The CDR3 is CASSHLRGNTEAFF. The CDR3 coding sequence is TGTGCCAGCAGCCATTTAAGGGGGAACACTGAAGCTTTCTTT.

The V call is TRBV6-2 or TRBV6-3, the J call TRBJ2-3; D uncertain. This CDR3 spans 13 amino acids. CDR1 MNHEY and CDR2 SVGEGT come from the germline V gene. Trimming took off 11 bases at V and 0 bases at J, with 12 bases between the two ends. The chain's CDR3 is CAPLEASTDTQYF. The CDR3 coding sequence is TGTGCCCCCCTTGAAGCGAGCACAGATACGCAGTATTTT.

V is TRBV2 and J is TRBJ2-2; a weak D match, TRBD2 (5 bases). The germline V and J ends were trimmed by 6 bases and 0 bases, with 11 bases remaining between them. The CDR3 extends over 15 amino acids. Germline V gives CDR1 SNHLY, CDR2 FYNNEI. CDR3 sequence reads: CASSGISANTGELFF. The CDR3 coding sequence is TGTGCCAGCAGCGGGATCTCCGCGAACACCGGGGAGCTGTTTTTT.

The chain uses TRBV12-3 or TRBV12-4 and TRBJ2-3, with no clear D. This CDR3 has 13 amino acids. Trimming took 1 base from V and 2 from J, leaving 4 bases between them. CDR3 DNA: TGTGCCAGCAGTTTAGAGTACACAGATACGCAGTATTTT. Protein sequence: CASSLEYTDTQYF.

This clonotype was found a few times. The rearrangement uses TRBV20-1 and TRBJ2-3; 8 bases are shared with TRBD1. V lost 6 bases and J lost 3; bases outside the gene matches: 20. Germline V lookup: CDR1 DFQATT, CDR2 SNEGSKA (reference sequence). This CDR3 contains 18 residues. Here the CDR3 reads CSAIDRGVKGANTDTQYF. CDR3 DNA: TGCAGTGCCATCGACAGGGGAGTAAAGGGTGCTAATACAGATACGCAGTATTTT.

Here the CDR3 reads CASSQDLMRAGSNQPQHF. As DNA, the CDR3 is TGCGCCAGCAGCCAAGATCTGATGAGGGCAGGAAGCAATCAGCCCCAGCATTTT. This chain links TRBV4-1 with TRBJ1-5; no definite D call. The CDR3 runs to 18 residues. Trimming took 0 bases from V and 1 from J, leaving 16 bases between them. Germline V lookup: CDR1 MGHRA, CDR2 YSYEKL.

The chain recombines TRBV7-2 with TRBJ2-3; 10 bases fit TRBD1. Germline V gene sequence: CDR1 SGHTA, CDR2 FQGNSA. The trim removed 5 bases at V and 10 bases at J, leaving 12 bases unmatched. This CDR3 comprises 15 residues. CDR3 sequence (DNA): TGTGCCAGCAGCCGAGACAGGGGGCAGGGGGATGCGCAGTATTTT. Protein: CASSRDRGQGDAQYF.

Regarding this clonotype: One end of the junction varies from germline; a read error may be responsible. V is TRBV29-1 and J is TRBJ1-1, with TRBD1 as a possible D gene (5 bases). The germline CDR1 and CDR2 sequences are SQVTM and ANQGSEA. This CDR3 has 13 residues. CDR3 protein: CSVGESLNTEAFF. The DNA for the CDR3 is TGCAGCGTAGGGGAGTCCTTGAACACTGAGGCTTTCTTT.

This chain connects TRBV29-1 to TRBJ2-1; 13 bases are shared with TRBD2. CDR1 SQVTM and CDR2 ANQGSEA come from the germline V gene. The CDR3 length is 15 residues. J was trimmed by 8 bases and V by 7 bases; bases with no gene match: 11. CDR3 DNA sequence: TGCAGCGCACGACCGGGACTAGCGGGGTGCCATGAGCAGTTCTTC. Translated: CSARPGLAGCHEQFF.

This clonotype was seen a few times. The gene calls are TRBV6-1 and TRBJ2-5; D not certain. Germline V lookup: CDR1 MNHNS, CDR2 SASEGT. The CDR3 runs to 16 residues. The germline V and J ends were trimmed by 2 bases and 5 bases, with 18 bases remaining between them. The CDR3 sequence: CASSELGFVRMETQYF. The CDR3 DNA reads TGTGCCAGCAGTGAATTGGGTTTCGTCAGAATGGAGACCCAGTACTTC.

This clonotype was detected only a few times. This sequence joins TRBV20-1 and TRBJ2-5; D possibly corresponds to TRBD1 (6 bases). CDR1 is DFQATT and CDR2 is SNEGSKA in the germline V gene (reference sequence). CDR3 length: 13 residues. V shed 4 bases and J shed 5 bases, with 14 bases lying between them. The CDR3: CSAIRGNPETQYF. The CDR3 DNA sequence: TGCAGTGCTATCAGGGGCAACCCGGAGACCCAGTACTTC.

This clonotype was seen a handful of times. The rearrangement links TRBV2 to TRBJ1-2, with unresolved D. This CDR3 region has 14 residues. Trimming left V 3 bases short and J 4 bases short, with 12 bases between. In germline, CDR1 is SNHLY, CDR2 FYNNEI. The CDR3 coding sequence is TGTGCCAGCAGTGATGGTGGCAGCTTCTATGGCTACACCTTC. It translates to CASSDGGSFYGYTF.

V and J are TRBV6-6 and TRBJ2-5; D gene ambiguous. Judging by the DNA end, TRBJ2-7 fits better; the J call may be wrong. The germline gives CDR1 MNHNY, CDR2 SVGAGI (reference sequence). CDR3 size: 13 residues. CDR3 loop: CASSYSQFYEQYF. The CDR3 region has the DNA TGTGCCAGCAGTTACTCACAGTTCTACGAGCAGTACTTC.